These T cell receptor beta chains were read from a single sample in a study of spatial heterogeneity in lung cancer. MiXCR, run by TCRdb on the 5' RACE reads, gives a single entry per CDR3 protein. The sample holds 49,000 or so distinct CDR3 sequences, 10% to 15% seen once. The source was PBMCs, collected at surgery. All receptors come from a female donor with early-stage non-small cell lung cancer. Both conserved end residues are part of each CDR3. D genes are given only for firm matches. Where a row states a size, it is once, few, many or the class of an expanded clone; other rows omit it.

abundance,v_gene,j_gene,d_gene,CDR3aa,CDR3nt
NA,TRBV28,TRBJ1-2,TRBD1,CASSFRDRVLYGDTF,TGTGCCAGCAGTTTTCGGGACAGGGTGTTGTATGGCGACACCTTC
few,TRBV7-2,TRBJ2-7,NA,CASSLAGGSSYEQYF,TGTGCCAGCAGCTTGGCAGGTGGGTCCTCCTACGAGCAGTACTTC
NA,TRBV9,TRBJ1-2,TRBD1,CASSPYGPQGGYGYTF,TGTGCCAGCAGCCCATACGGGCCACAGGGGGGCTATGGCTACACCTTC
few,TRBV6-1,TRBJ2-3,NA,CASSERSRTDTQYF,TGTGCCAGCAGTGAACGGTCGAGAACAGATACGCAGTATTTT
many,TRBV7-2,TRBJ1-2,TRBD1,CASSSYRGRNYGYTF,TGTGCCAGCAGCTCTTACAGGGGCAGAAACTATGGCTACACCTTC
NA,TRBV30,TRBJ2-5,TRBD1,CAWDNRDSQPGETQYF,TGTGCCTGGGACAACCGGGACAGCCAGCCCGGGGAGACCCAGTACTTC
NA,TRBV27,TRBJ1-1,TRBD1,CASLGGQGNTEAFF,TGTGCCAGCCTGGGGGGACAGGGGAACACTGAAGCTTTCTTT
many,TRBV12-5,TRBJ1-1,NA,CASGLEGTEAFF,TGTGCTAGTGGTTTGGAGGGGACTGAAGCTTTCTTT
few,TRBV9,TRBJ2-3,TRBD1,CASSVTGTGGSDTQYF,TGTGCCAGCAGCGTTACCGGGACAGGGGGCTCAGATACGCAGTATTTT
NA,TRBV7-2,TRBJ1-1,NA,CASSLAQPNTEAFF,TGTGCCAGCAGCTTAGCACAACCGAACACTGAAGCTTTCTTT
many,TRBV12-3/TRBV12-4,TRBJ1-2,NA,CASSLPGEGYTF,TGTGCCAGCAGCCTCCCAGGGGAGGGCTACACCTTC
NA,TRBV20-1,TRBJ1-2,NA,CSARVKGRGYGYTF,TGCAGTGCTAGAGTGAAGGGTCGGGGCTATGGCTACACCTTC